Presented here are 14 T cell receptor beta chains from one specimen sequenced in a study of T cell repertoires in cytomegalovirus infection. A single record per CDR3 protein comes from TCRdb applying MiXCR to the reads. Found here are some 500,000 distinct CDR3 sequences, around 35% of them singletons; the top ten hold about a sixth. For these receptors, no antigen is known. Here the sequenced sample was cultured PBMCs, taken from culture after CMV antigen stimulation. Receptor source: a human donor in good health (CMV status not recorded). Some clones in this sample may be carry-over from other donors' samples.

The chain couples TRBV4-1 to TRBJ1-6; 8 nucleotides line up with TRBD1. This CDR3 has 16 amino acids. Germline V gene lookup returns CDR1 MGHRA and CDR2 YSYEKL. Germline trimming cut 4 bases from V and 9 bases from J; bases unmatched to any gene: 11. The CDR3, as DNA: TGCGCCAGCAGCCGAGAGACAGGGGTATTAGGTTCACCCCTCCACTTT. Protein sequence: CASSRETGVLGSPLHF.

The gene calls are TRBV24-1 and TRBJ2-1, with 9 bases aligning to TRBD1. J was trimmed by 10 bases and V by 5 bases; bases with no gene match: 11. Looked up from germline, CDR1 is KGHDR and CDR2 is SFDVKD. This CDR3 region has 15 residues. The CDR3 nucleotides are TGTGCCACCAGTGGCCCGGGACAGGGATTTAGGGAGCAGTTCTTC. This encodes CATSGPGQGFREQFF.

This clonotype appeared a few times. The chain combines TRBV7-2 with TRBJ2-5; 9 bases map to TRBD2. CDR3 length equals 16 residues. The V gene's germline CDR1 is SGHTA and CDR2 FQGNSA. Trimming took 3 bases from V and 1 from J; bases not matched to a gene: 6. CDR3 protein: CASSFLAGILQETQYF. As DNA, the CDR3 is TGTGCCAGCAGCTTCCTAGCGGGAATACTCCAAGAGACCCAGTACTTC.

This clonotype has ten or more counts. This rearrangement joins TRBV12-3 or TRBV12-4 to TRBJ1-2, with D possibly TRBD1 on 5 matching bases. The germline V and J ends were trimmed by 5 bases and 2 bases, with 9 bases remaining between them. This CDR3 is 13 amino acids long. CDR3 nucleotides: TGTGCCAGCAGTCGGGACCTCAACTATGGCTACACCTTC. It specifies CASSRDLNYGYTF.

This clonotype was seen a few times. The chain recombines TRBV11-2 with TRBJ2-5, with D possibly TRBD1 on 5 matching bases. Trimming left V 3 bases short and J 1 base short, with 9 bases between. Germline lookup yields CDR1 SGHAT and CDR2 FQNNGV. The CDR3 covers 14 residues. CDR3 sequence reads: CASSFLGAQETQYF. The CDR3, as DNA: TGTGCCAGCAGCTTTTTAGGGGCCCAAGAGACCCAGTACTTC. The whole variable domain, remainder taken from reference TRBV11-2 and TRBJ2-5, is EAGVAQSPRYKIIEKRQSVAFWCNPISGHATLYWYQQILGQGPKLLIQFQNNGVVDDSQLPKDRFSAERLKGVDSTLKIQPAKLEDSAVYLCASSFLGAQETQYFGPGTRLLVL.

This clonotype was found a few times. V is TRBV7-2 and J is TRBJ2-1; D possibly corresponds to TRBD2 (6 bases). There are 13 residues in the CDR3. Germline V lookup: CDR1 SGHTA, CDR2 FQGNSA. V shed 2 bases and J shed 12 bases, with 14 bases lying between them. The CDR3 here is CASSLSLAEGQFF. DNA of the CDR3: TGTGCCAGCAGCTTAAGTCTGGCGGAGGGGCAGTTCTTC.

The chain combines TRBV7-2 with TRBJ2-7; 8 bases are a match to TRBD1. The germline gives CDR1 SGHTA, CDR2 FQGNSA. This CDR3 contains 15 residues. Germline trimming cut 2 bases from V and 4 bases from J; bases unmatched to any gene: 7. Here the CDR3 reads CASSLITGGEYEQYF. The CDR3 DNA reads TGTGCCAGCAGCTTAATAACAGGGGGTGAATACGAGCAGTACTTC.

V usage is TRBV19 and J usage is TRBJ1-5; D gene unclear. V lost 6 bases to trimming and J lost 3 bases, with 15 bases between them. The CDR3 runs 15 residues. Looked up from germline, CDR1 is LNHDA and CDR2 is SQIVND (reference sequence). The CDR3 coding sequence is TGTGCCAGTAGCGACCCCCTCCAGGTCAATCAGCCCCAGCATTTT. Translation gives CASSDPLQVNQPQHF. The full variable domain, its missing parts supplied by reference TRBV19 and TRBJ1-5, is DGGITQSPKYLFRKEGQNVTLSCEQNLNHDAMYWYRQDPGQGLRLIYYSQIVNDFQKGDIAEGYSVSREKKESFPLTVTSAQKNPTAFYLCASSDPLQVNQPQHFGDGTRLSIL.

This clonotype showed up just a few times. Written as DNA, the CDR3 is TGTGCCACCAGTGCCGATCTTCCTGAGCAGTTCTTC. Translating it yields CATSADLPEQFF. The V gene is TRBV24-1, the J gene TRBJ2-1; D uncertain. CDR3 length: 12 residues. Trimming removed 5 bases from V and 9 bases from J, with 10 bases in between. CDR1 is KGHDR, CDR2 SFDVKD, per germline.

The chain combines TRBV20-1 with TRBJ2-3; no firm D call. V gave up 6 bases and J gave up 0 bases, with 7 bases separating them. The germline V gene has CDR1 DFQATT and CDR2 SNEGSKA (reference sequence). This CDR3 region has 12 residues. This CDR3 is CSARPSTDTQYF. DNA of the CDR3: TGCAGTGCCCGGCCTAGCACAGATACGCAGTATTTT.

This clonotype turned up a few times. V gene TRBV11-2 combines with J gene TRBJ1-1; D unresolved. CDR3 size: 15 residues. Trimming pared 2 bases from V and 7 bases from J, leaving 17 bases between. Germline loops: CDR1 SGHAT, CDR2 FQNNGV. In DNA form, the CDR3 reads TGTGCCAGCAGCTTATGGGAAACCGAACACTGTGAAGCTTTCTTT. The encoded protein is CASSLWETEHCEAFF.

The V gene is TRBV15, the J gene TRBJ1-4; D possibly corresponds to TRBD1 (5 bases). Germline lookup yields CDR1 LNHNV and CDR2 YYDKDF (reference sequence). This CDR3 is built from 20 residues. V was pared by 0 bases and J by 11 bases, with 31 bases between. Here the CDR3 DNA reads TGTGCCACCAGCAGAGATTACGGGAGGCAGGGAAAAAGGGCTGAAAAGAAACTGTTTTTT. Protein product: CATSRDYGRQGKRAEKKLFF. The full variable domain, rest sourced from reference TRBV15 and TRBJ1-4, is DAMVIQNPRYQVTQFGKPVTLSCSQTLNHNVMYWYQQKSSQAPKLLFHYYDKDFNNEADTPDNFQSRRPNTSFCFLDIRSPGLGDTAMYLCATSRDYGRQGKRAEKKLFFGSGTQLSVL.

This clonotype appeared a single time. DNA for the CDR3: TGTGCCAGCTCAACCTCAGGGGGCTCTGGAAACACCATATATTTT. Translation gives CASSTSGGSGNTIYF. The rearrangement joins TRBV18 to TRBJ1-3; TRBD1 matches 7 bases. This CDR3 is built from 15 residues. The ends lost 5 bases at V and 0 bases at J; junction bases unmatched: 4. Germline lookup yields CDR1 KGHSH and CDR2 LQKENI.

The chain recombines TRBV7-8 with TRBJ1-2, with D perhaps TRBD1 (5 bases). Germline V gives CDR1 SGHVS, CDR2 FQNEAQ. The V end lost 3 bases, the J end lost 4 bases, and 15 bases lay between the germline ends. The CDR3 runs 15 residues. The CDR3 is CASSFGRGWSYGYTF. CDR3 in DNA: TGTGCCAGCAGCTTTGGGAGGGGCTGGAGCTATGGCTACACCTTC.